This T cell receptor (beta chain) was recorded in a study of T cells in Graves' hyperthyroidism and ophthalmopathy (dated by TCRdb to the late 2010s). About the full investigation: Peripheral blood samples were taken at initial diagnosis, before any treatment was given. To identify TCR V-J signatures that set the groups apart, the researchers used a discovery cohort of about a hundred patients, made up of around 42 with Graves' ophthalmopathy and around 58 with stable Graves' hyperthyroidism. Prospective prediction of ophthalmopathy was tested in an independent validation cohort of fewer than 20 hyperthyroidism patients and 15 to 17 patients who later progressed to ophthalmopathy. For training and testing, the 80 to 100 patients in the discovery cohort were randomly divided in a 7:3 ratio. The study also compared thyroid tissue and blood T-cell repertoires from five or six Graves' hyperthyroidism patients. Following sampling, methimazole starting at 30 mg daily was given to hyperthyroidism patients, and high-dose intravenous methylprednisolone was given to ophthalmopathy patients. TCR Vbeta CDR3 sequencing of 135 peripheral blood samples (roughly 41 ophthalmopathy, 75 to 80 hyperthyroidism and roughly 17 progressor patients) is reported in the paper.

Sequences SGHAT (CDR1) and FQNNGV (CDR2) are obtained from the germline V gene. From cysteine to phenylalanine, the CDR3 is 17 amino acids long. Just CDR3 DNA is preserved here, 51 bases in frame from base 1. The germline V end is reduced by 0 bases and the J end by 0 bases; junction bases left unmatched: 4. This clonotype was counted only a few times. Its antigen target is currently unknown. Within one base of it there is no much larger clone, and no base qualities were kept. Stable Graves' hyperthyroidism was defined as no progression to ophthalmopathy during 18 months of follow-up. The hyperthyroidism patients were between 18 and 65 years old and newly diagnosed, with a disease duration of less than 2 months. The study excluded patients with uncontrolled infections, other autoimmune diseases, pregnancy or lactation. Diagnoses were based on clinical symptoms, serum thyroxine and TRAb, thyroid ultrasound and orbital computed tomography. Ficoll-Paque density gradient centrifugation was used to isolate PBMCs from about 10 ml of fresh peripheral blood. Trizol reagent was used to extract total RNA, and RNA quality was then checked on an Agilent 2100 Bioanalyzer.

TCR beta CDR3 regions were amplified from RNA transcripts. For the first round of RT-PCR on the TCR CDR3, the HTBI primer set was used together with the Qiagen OneStep RT-PCR kit. Libraries were constructed in a second round of multiplex PCR, after which size selection and purification were performed. The libraries were sequenced on an Illumina HiSeq2000 using paired-end 100 bp reads. The study's own analysis went as follows. SOAPnuke was used to process the raw data, throwing out any read that contained adapters or uncalled bases, had a mean Phred below 15, or lacked an exact constant-primer or identifier match. COPE v1.2.5 was used to merge the high-quality paired reads, and each unique nucleotide sequence was defined as a clonotype. Clonotypes were aligned to IMGT TRBV, TRBD and TRBJ reference segments using MiTCR v1.1. Only V-J combinations with frequency above 0.0001, covering 99.2% of repertoires, were analysed. The TCS score was defined as F50 (clonal expansion) divided by E x V (chaos), with BLOSUM62-based TCRdist calculated between CDR3 peptides within each V-J. Welch's t-statistics and random forest reduced fewer than 550 V-J features to some 14, which were used in a naive Bayes classifier (R e1071). The raw public data were reprocessed by TCRdb itself: fastp quality trimming at Q25, MiXCR clonotype calling, in-frame beta chains only. Rows merge per CDR3 protein into single entries with the most common DNA and genes. TCRdb, not the authors, supplied the V and J calls. Present in this sample are approximately 530,000 distinct CDR3 sequences, 16% of which were seen just once. More than 15% of the sample is in the top ten clones.

What the study reported, not specific to this receptor: In validation, the model predicted progression to ophthalmopathy with 55% to 71% sensitivity and approximately 78% specificity, a median of about 6 months before onset. A model built on a 13 V-J signature distinguished ophthalmopathy from stable hyperthyroidism, reaching around 87% sensitivity and about 81% specificity in cross-validation and 80%/75% in testing. Blood samples also contained most of the expanded thyroid clonotypes (frequency above 0.001), which suggests that blood repertoires may reflect thyroid immune responses. Sample size was not statistically predetermined, and investigators were not blinded to group allocation.

What was sequenced was blood. This TCR came from a woman under 30 with Graves' hyperthyroidism. The V and J genes are TRBV11-2 and TRBJ2-1; TRBD2 aligns with 8 central bases. The nucleotide sequence is given as TGTGCCAGCAGCTTAGATCCCGCGGGGGGCTCCTACAATGAGCAGTTCTTC. Its translation reads: CASSLDPAGGSYNEQFF.